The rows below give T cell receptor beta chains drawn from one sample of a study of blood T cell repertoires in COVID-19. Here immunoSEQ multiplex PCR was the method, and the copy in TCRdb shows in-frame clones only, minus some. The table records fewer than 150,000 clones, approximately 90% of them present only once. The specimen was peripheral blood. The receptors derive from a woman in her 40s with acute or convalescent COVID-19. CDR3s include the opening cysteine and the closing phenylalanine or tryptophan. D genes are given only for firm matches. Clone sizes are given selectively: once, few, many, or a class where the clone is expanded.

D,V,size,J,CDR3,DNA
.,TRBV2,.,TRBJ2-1,CASSDLTGAYNEQFF,TGTGCCAGCAGTGATTTGACGGGGGCCTACAATGAGCAGTTCTTC
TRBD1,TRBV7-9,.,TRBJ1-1,CASSLKGGMGNTEAFF,TGTGCCAGCAGCTTAAAAGGGGGCATGGGGAACACTGAAGCTTTCTTT
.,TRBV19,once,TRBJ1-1,CASARPGMNTEAFF,TGTGCCAGTGCCCGTCCCGGGATGAACACTGAAGCTTTCTTT
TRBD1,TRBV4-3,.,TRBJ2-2,CASSQASQGALGTGELFF,TGCGCCAGCAGCCAAGCCTCACAGGGGGCCCTTGGAACCGGGGAGCTGTTTTTT
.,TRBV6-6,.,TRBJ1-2,CASNGLDRIYGYTF,TGTGCCAGCAACGGTCTAGACAGGATTTATGGCTACACCTTC
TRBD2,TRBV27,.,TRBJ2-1,CASSLFGLAGSSEQFF,TGTGCCAGCAGTTTATTTGGACTAGCGGGATCAAGTGAGCAGTTCTTC
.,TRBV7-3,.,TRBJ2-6,CASSLTDSPYLTF,TGTGCCAGCAGCTTAACGGACAGCCCCTACCTGACTTTC
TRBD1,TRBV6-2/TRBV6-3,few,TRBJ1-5,CASSSRTGSNQPQHF,TGTGCCAGCAGTTCCCGGACAGGTAGCAATCAGCCCCAGCATTTT
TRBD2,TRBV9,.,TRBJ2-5,CASSVGGGTQYF,TGTGCCAGCAGCGTAGGGGGGGGGACCCAGTACTTC
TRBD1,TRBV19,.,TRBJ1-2,CANKWWTGVSGYTF,TGTGCGAATAAATGGTGGACAGGGGTCAGCGGCTACACCTTC
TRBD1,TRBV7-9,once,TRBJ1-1,CASSLSGGGNTEAFF,TGTGCCAGCAGCTTATCAGGGGGCGGAAACACTGAAGCTTTCTTT
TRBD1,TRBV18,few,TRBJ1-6,CASSRTGTELYNSPLHF,TGTGCCAGCTCACGGACCGGGACAGAACTCTATAATTCACCCCTCCACTTT
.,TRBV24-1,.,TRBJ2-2,CATGTNTGELFF,TGTGCCACCGGCACGAACACCGGGGAGCTGTTTTTT
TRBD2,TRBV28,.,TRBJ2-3,CASSFGGGADTQYF,TGTGCCAGCAGTTTCGGGGGAGGGGCAGATACGCAGTATTTT
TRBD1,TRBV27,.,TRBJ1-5,CASSFTGVSNQPQHF,TGTGCCAGCAGTTTCACAGGGGTAAGCAATCAGCCCCAGCATTTT
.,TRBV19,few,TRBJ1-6,CASTQGASPLHF,TGTGCCAGTACCCAAGGGGCGTCACCCCTCCACTTT
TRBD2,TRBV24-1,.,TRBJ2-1,CATSASGTLGYNEQFF,TGTGCCACCAGTGCCAGCGGGACCTTGGGCTACAATGAGCAGTTCTTC
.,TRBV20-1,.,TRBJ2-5,CSASQGLAVGETQYF,TGCAGTGCTAGTCAGGGGCTAGCAGTGGGAGAGACCCAGTACTTC
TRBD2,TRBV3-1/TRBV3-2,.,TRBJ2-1,CASSQNRGGLAGVNEQFF,TGTGCCAGCAGCCAGAATAGGGGTGGACTAGCGGGAGTGAATGAGCAGTTCTTC
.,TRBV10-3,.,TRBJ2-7,CAISLSSYEQYF,TGTGCCATCAGCCTCTCCTCCTACGAGCAGTACTTC
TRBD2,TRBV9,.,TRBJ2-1,CASGRAYNEQFF,TGTGCCAGCGGGAGGGCCTACAATGAGCAGTTCTTC
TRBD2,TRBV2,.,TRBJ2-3,CASSLTSGRASGTDTQYF,TGTGCCAGCAGTCTGACTAGCGGGAGGGCCAGCGGCACAGATACGCAGTATTTT
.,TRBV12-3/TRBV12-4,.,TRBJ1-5,CASSFSGSEPQHF,TGTGCCAGCAGTTTCTCAGGGTCGGAGCCCCAGCATTTT
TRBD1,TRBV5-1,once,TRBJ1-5,CASSRTGEQPQHF,TGCGCCAGCAGCCGGACAGGGGAACAGCCCCAGCATTTT
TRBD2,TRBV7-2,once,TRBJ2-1,CASSLLAGGNNEQFF,TGTGCCAGCAGCTTACTAGCGGGGGGGAATAATGAGCAGTTCTTC
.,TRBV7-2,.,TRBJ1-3,CASSLGGQGGNTIYF,TGTGCCAGCAGCTTAGGGGGCCAGGGTGGAAACACCATATATTTT
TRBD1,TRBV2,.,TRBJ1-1,CASSRQGLNTEAFF,TGTGCCAGCAGTAGACAGGGCTTGAACACTGAAGCTTTCTTT
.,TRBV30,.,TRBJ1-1,CAWSRMPGTEAFF,TGTGCCTGGAGCAGGATGCCGGGGACTGAAGCTTTCTTT
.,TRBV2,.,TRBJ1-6,CASSWGGTGNNSPLHF,TGTGCCAGCAGCTGGGGGGGCACGGGCAATAATTCACCCCTCCACTTT
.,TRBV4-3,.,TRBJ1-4,CASSQGAAWANEKLFF,TGCGCCAGCAGCCAAGGGGCAGCATGGGCTAATGAAAAACTGTTTTTT
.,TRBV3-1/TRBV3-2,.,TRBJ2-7,CASSQGVSGSYEQYF,TGTGCCAGCAGCCAAGGTGTTAGCGGATCCTACGAGCAGTACTTC
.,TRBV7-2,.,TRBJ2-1,CASAGVSYNEQFF,TGTGCCAGCGCAGGGGTCTCCTACAATGAGCAGTTCTTC
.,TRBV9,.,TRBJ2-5,CASSVVAGQETQYF,TGTGCCAGCAGCGTAGTTGCGGGGCAAGAGACCCAGTACTTC
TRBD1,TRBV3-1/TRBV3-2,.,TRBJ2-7,CASSQVPGQTTYEQYF,TGTGCCAGCAGCCAAGTCCCGGGACAGACAACCTACGAGCAGTACTTC
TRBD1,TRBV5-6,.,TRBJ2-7,CASSFKDRVSYEQYF,TGTGCCAGCAGCTTCAAGGACAGGGTCTCCTACGAGCAGTACTTC
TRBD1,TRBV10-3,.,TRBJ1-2,CAISLGQGSGNYGYTF,TGTGCCATCAGCTTGGGACAGGGGTCGGGAAACTATGGCTACACCTTC
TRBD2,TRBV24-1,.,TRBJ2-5,CATRSGRGGPQETQYF,TGTGCCACCCGGAGTGGGCGGGGGGGCCCCCAAGAGACCCAGTACTTC
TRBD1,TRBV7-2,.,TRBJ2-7,CASSPHQQGAGVKEQYF,TGTGCCAGCAGCCCCCATCAACAGGGGGCTGGGGTGAAAGAGCAGTACTTC
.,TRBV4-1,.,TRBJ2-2,CASSQEAYTGELFF,TGCGCCAGCAGCCAAGAGGCATACACCGGGGAGCTGTTTTTT
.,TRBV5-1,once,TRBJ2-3,CASSYLQGRDTQYF,TGCGCCAGCAGCTATTTGCAGGGGAGAGATACGCAGTATTTT
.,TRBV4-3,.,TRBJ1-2,CASSQEQDNYGYTF,TGCGCCAGCAGCCAAGAACAGGATAACTATGGCTACACCTTC
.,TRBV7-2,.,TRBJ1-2,CASSFEEGSYGYTF,TGTGCCAGCAGCTTCGAGGAGGGGAGCTATGGCTACACCTTC